This paragraph reports one T cell receptor (beta chain). Its cognate antigen is unknown. This sample is part of a study of T cell responses to AZD1222 COVID-19 vaccine. General observations from the study: Across the whole spike, CD4 TCRs peaked at regions 160-218 and 743-854. A mostly white British donor set with more females was recruited, and clonal diversity was possibly underestimated.

Germline CDR1 is GTSNPN and CDR2 is SVGIG (reference sequence). The CDR3 covers 12 residues. V lost 8 bases and J lost 1; bases outside the gene matches: 4. Sequencing was performed with immunoSEQ multiplex PCR; in TCRdb, only in-frame clones are kept and a portion is missing. The sample has about 180,000 clones; roughly 91% are singletons. This rearrangement joins TRBV30 to TRBJ1-1; 7 bases fit TRBD1. The TCR sequence derives from an adult who received the AZD1222 COVID-19 vaccine. Sample: peripheral blood, taken 28 days after the second AZD1222 dose. The DNA for the CDR3 is TGTGCCGTGGACAGGCCGAACACTGAAGCTTTCTTT. Residues: CAVDRPNTEAFF.